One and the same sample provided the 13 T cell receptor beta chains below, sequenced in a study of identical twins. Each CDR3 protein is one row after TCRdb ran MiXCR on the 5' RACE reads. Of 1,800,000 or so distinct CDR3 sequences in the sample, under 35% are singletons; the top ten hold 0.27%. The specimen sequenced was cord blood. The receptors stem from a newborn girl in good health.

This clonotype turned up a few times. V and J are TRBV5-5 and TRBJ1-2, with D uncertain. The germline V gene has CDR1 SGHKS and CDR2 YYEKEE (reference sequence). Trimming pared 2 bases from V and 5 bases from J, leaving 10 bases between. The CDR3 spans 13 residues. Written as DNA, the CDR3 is TGTGCCAGCAGCTTAAACAGTCGATATGGCTACACCTTC. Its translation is CASSLNSRYGYTF.

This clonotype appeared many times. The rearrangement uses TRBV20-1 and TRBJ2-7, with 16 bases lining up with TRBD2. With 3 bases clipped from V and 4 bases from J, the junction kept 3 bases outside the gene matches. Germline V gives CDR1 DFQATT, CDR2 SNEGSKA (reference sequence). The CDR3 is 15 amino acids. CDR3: CSARGLAGGLYEQYF. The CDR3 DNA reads TGCAGTGCTAGGGGACTAGCGGGAGGGTTGTACGAGCAGTACTTC.

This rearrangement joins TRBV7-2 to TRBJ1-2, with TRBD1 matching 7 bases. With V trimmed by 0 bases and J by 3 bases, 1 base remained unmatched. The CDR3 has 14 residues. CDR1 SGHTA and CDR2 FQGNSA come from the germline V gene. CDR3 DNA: TGTGCCAGCAGCTTAGCGACAGGGCACTATGGCTACACCTTC. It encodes CASSLATGHYGYTF.

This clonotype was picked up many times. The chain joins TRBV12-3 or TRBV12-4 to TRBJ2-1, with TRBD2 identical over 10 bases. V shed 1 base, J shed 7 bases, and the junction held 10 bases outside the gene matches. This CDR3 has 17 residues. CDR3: CASSLVPLAGAPNEQFF. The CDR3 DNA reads TGTGCCAGCAGTTTAGTTCCCCTAGCGGGAGCGCCTAATGAGCAGTTCTTC.

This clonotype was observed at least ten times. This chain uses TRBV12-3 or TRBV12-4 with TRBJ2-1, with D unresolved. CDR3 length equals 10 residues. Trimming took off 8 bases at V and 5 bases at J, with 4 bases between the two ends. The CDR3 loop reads CASGHNEQFF. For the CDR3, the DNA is TGTGCCAGCGGGCACAATGAGCAGTTCTTC.

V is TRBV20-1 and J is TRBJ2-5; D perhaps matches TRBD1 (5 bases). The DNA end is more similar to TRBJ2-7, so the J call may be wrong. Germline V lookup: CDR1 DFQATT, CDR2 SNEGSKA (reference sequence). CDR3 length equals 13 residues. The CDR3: CSARGSGYYEQYF. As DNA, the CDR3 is TGCAGTGCTAGAGGGTCAGGGTACTACGAGCAGTACTTC.

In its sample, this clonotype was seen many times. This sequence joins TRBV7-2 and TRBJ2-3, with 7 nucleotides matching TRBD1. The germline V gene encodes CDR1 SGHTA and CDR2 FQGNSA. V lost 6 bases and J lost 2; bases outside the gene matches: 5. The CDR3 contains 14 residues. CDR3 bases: TGTGCCAGCAGTTCGGACAGGTCCACAGATACGCAGTATTTT. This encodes CASSSDRSTDTQYF.

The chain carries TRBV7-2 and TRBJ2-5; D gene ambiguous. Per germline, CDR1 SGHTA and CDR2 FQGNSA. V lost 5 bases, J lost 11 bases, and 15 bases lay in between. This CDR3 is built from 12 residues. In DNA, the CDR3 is TGTGCCAGCAGCCTCACCTCCTACGGGCAGTACTTC. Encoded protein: CASSLTSYGQYF.

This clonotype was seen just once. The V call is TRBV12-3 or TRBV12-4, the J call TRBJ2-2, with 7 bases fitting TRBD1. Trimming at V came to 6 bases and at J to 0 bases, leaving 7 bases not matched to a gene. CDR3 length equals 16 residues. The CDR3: CASSGKGGANTGELFF. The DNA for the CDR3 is TGTGCCAGCAGCGGGAAAGGGGGCGCGAACACCGGGGAGCTGTTTTTT.

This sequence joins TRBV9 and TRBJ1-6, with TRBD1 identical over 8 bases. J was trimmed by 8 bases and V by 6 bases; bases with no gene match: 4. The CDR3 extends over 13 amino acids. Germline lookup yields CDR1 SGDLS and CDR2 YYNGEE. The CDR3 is CASTPDRDSPLHF. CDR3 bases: TGTGCCAGCACCCCGGACAGGGATTCACCCCTCCACTTT.

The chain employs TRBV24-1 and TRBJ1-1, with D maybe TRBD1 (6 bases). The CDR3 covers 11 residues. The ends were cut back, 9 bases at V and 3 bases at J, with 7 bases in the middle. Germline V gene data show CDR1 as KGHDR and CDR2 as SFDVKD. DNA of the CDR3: TGTGCCACCCGGACAGACACTGAAGCTTTCTTT. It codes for CATRTDTEAFF.

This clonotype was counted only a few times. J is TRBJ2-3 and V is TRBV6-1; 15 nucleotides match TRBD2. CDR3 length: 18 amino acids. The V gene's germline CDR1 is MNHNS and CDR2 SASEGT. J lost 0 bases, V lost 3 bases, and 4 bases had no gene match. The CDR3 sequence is CASSEGLAGGLSTDTQYF. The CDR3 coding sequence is TGTGCCAGCAGTGAGGGACTAGCGGGGGGACTCAGCACAGATACGCAGTATTTT.

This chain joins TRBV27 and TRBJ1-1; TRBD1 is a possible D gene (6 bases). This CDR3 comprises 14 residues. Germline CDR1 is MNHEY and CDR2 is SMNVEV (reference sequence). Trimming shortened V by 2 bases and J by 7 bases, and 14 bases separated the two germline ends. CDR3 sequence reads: CASSLAGATFEAFF. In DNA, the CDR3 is TGTGCCAGCAGTTTAGCAGGGGCCACTTTTGAAGCTTTCTTT.